This TCR beta chain comes out of a study of cytomegalovirus exposure and HLA in healthy donors. In regard to this clone: No antigen is known for it.

J was trimmed by 5 bases and V by 1 base; bases with no gene match: 5. Germline CDR1 and CDR2: MGHRA and YSYEKL. The CDR3 consists of 15 residues. Findings and caveats of the study: Later analysis showed TCR association rates varying by HLA locus, highest for DRB1 and lowest for HLA-C. Later examination showed HLA-associated TCR beta chains had greater clonal expansion than equally common others.

PCR used 60 Vbeta primers and 13 Jbeta primers. Profiled with immunoSEQ multiplex PCR; TCRdb holds only in-frame clones, not every one. Here the sample spans 150,000 or so clones, around 80% being singletons. Donors were nominally healthy when sampled, though unrecorded immune exposures were likely. This receptor was taken from a man aged 18 to 29 in good health and CMV-seropositive. Sequenced: PBMCs. The chain carries TRBV4-1 and TRBJ2-5; 9 bases align to TRBD2. CDR3: CASSQASGGLETQYF. CDR3 bases: TGCGCCAGCAGCCAAGCGAGCGGGGGGCTGGAGACCCAGTACTTC.